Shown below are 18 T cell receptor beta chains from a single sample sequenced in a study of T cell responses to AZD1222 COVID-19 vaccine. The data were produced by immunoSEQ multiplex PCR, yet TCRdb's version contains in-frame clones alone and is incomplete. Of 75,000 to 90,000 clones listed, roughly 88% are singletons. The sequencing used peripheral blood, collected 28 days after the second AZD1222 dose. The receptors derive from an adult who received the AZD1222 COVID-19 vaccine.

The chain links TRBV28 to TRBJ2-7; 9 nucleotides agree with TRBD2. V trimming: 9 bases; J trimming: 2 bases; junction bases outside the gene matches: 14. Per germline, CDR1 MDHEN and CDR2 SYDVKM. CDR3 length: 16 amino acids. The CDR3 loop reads CASPPNQREATYEQYF. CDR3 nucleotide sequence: TGTGCCAGTCCCCCGAACCAGCGGGAGGCTACCTACGAGCAGTACTTC. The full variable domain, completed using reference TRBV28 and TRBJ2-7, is DVKVTQSSRYLVKRTGEKVFLECVQDMDHENMFWYRQDPGLGLRLIYFSYDVKMKEKGDIPEGYSVSREKKERFSLILESASTNQTSMYLCASPPNQREATYEQYFGPGTRLTVT.

CDR3 DNA sequence: TGTGCCAGCAGCTTAGGCTCAGGGAATGGCTACACCTTC. This sequence encodes CASSLGSGNGYTF. J is TRBJ1-2 and V is TRBV7-9; D might be TRBD1 (5 bases). Germline CDR1 reads SEHNR; CDR2 reads FQNEAQ (reference sequence). This CDR3 is built from 13 residues. Deletions cut 1 base from V and 6 bases from J, with 9 bases between.

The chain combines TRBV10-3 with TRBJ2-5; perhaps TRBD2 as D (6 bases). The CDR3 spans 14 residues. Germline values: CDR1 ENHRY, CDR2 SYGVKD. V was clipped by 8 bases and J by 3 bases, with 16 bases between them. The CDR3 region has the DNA TGTGCCATCGGAAACCGGGAGCACAAAGAGACCCAGTACTTC. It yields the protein CAIGNREHKETQYF.

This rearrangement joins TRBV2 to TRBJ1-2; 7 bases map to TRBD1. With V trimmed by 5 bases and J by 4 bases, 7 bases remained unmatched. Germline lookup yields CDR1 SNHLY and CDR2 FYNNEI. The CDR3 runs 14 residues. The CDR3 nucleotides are TGTGCCAGCAGTTGGAAACGGGACAGCTATGGCTACACCTTC. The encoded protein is CASSWKRDSYGYTF.

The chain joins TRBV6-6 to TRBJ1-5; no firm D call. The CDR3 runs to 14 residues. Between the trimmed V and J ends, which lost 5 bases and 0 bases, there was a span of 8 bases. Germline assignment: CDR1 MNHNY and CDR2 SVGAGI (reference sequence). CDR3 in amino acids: CASSGYDSNQPQHF. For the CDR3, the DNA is TGTGCCAGCAGTGGCTACGATAGCAATCAGCCCCAGCATTTT.

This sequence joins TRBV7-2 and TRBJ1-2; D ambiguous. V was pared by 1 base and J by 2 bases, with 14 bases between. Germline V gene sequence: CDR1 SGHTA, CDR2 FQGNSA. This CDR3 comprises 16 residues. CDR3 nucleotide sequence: TGTGCCAGCAGCTTAGGAGGGCCCCGGGTAAACTATGGCTACACCTTC. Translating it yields CASSLGGPRVNYGYTF.

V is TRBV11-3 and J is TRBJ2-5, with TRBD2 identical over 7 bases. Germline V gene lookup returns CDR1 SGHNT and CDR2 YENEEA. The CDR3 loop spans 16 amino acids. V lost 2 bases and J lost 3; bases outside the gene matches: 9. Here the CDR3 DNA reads TGTGCCAGCAGCTTACTGGCTAGCGGACTTAAAGAGACCCAGTACTTC. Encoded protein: CASSLLASGLKETQYF.

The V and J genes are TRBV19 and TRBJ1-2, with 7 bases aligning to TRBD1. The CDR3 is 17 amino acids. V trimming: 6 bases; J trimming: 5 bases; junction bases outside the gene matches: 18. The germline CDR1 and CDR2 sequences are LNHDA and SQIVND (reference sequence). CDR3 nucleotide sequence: TGTGCCAGTAGCCCGGGCCTTACAGGGGCCTCTAGATATGGCTACACCTTC. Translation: CASSPGLTGASRYGYTF. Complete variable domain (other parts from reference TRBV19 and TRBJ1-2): DGGITQSPKYLFRKEGQNVTLSCEQNLNHDAMYWYRQDPGQGLRLIYYSQIVNDFQKGDIAEGYSVSREKKESFPLTVTSAQKNPTAFYLCASSPGLTGASRYGYTFGSGTRLTVV.

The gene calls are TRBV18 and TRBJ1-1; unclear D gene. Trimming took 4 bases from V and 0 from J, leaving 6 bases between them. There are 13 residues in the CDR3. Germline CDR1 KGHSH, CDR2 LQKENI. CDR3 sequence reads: CASSRQMNTEAFF. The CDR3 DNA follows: TGTGCCAGCTCACGCCAAATGAACACTGAAGCTTTCTTT.

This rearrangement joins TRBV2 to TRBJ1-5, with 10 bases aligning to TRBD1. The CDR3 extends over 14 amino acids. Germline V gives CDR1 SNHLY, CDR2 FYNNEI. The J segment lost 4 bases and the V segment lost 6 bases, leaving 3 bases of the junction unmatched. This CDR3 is CASRKDRGNQPQHF. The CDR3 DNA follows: TGTGCCAGCAGGAAGGACAGGGGGAATCAGCCCCAGCATTTT.

The CDR3 DNA follows: TGTGCCAGCTCAGCGACAGGGTACACTGAAGCTTTCTTT. Translating it yields CASSATGYTEAFF. The V gene is TRBV18, the J gene TRBJ1-1; 7 bases map to TRBD1. The CDR3 is made up of 13 amino acids. Trimming removed 5 bases from V and 3 bases from J; junction bases left unmatched: 3. Germline lookup yields CDR1 KGHSH and CDR2 LQKENI. Supplemented by reference TRBV18 and TRBJ1-1, the full variable domain reads NAGVMQNPRHLVRRRGQEARLRCSPMKGHSHVYWYRQLPEEGLKFMVYLQKENIIDESGMPKERFSAEFPKEGPSILRIQQVVRGDSAAYFCASSATGYTEAFFGQGTRLTVV.

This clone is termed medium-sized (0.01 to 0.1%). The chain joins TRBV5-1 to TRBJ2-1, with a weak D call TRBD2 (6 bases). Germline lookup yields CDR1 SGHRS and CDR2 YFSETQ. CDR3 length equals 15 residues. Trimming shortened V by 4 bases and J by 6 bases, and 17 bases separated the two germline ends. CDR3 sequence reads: CASSTTSGGTNEQFF. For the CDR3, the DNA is TGCGCCAGCAGCACGACTAGTGGGGGGACCAATGAGCAGTTCTTC.

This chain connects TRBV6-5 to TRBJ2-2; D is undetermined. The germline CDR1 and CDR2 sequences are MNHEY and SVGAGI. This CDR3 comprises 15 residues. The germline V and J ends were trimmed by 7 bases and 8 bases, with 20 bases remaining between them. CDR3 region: CASTMGLYEAGELFF. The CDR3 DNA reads TGTGCCAGCACCATGGGTCTCTACGAGGCAGGGGAGCTGTTTTTT.

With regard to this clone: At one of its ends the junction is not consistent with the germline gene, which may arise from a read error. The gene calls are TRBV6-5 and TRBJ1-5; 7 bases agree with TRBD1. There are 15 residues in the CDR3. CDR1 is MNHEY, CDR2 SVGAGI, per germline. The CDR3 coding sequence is TGTGCCAGCAGTCTAGGGGGCAGTGGCAATCGGCCCCAGCATTTT. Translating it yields CASSLGGSGNRPQHF.

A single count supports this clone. The DNA for the CDR3 is TGTGCCAGCAGCAAGCTACTAGTCACCGGGGAGCTGTTTTTT. This encodes CASSKLLVTGELFF. V gene TRBV27 combines with J gene TRBJ2-2; possible D gene TRBD2, 5 bases. Germline CDR1 is MNHEY and CDR2 is SMNVEV (reference sequence). The CDR3 is made up of 14 amino acids. Trimming removed 6 bases from V and 4 bases from J, with 12 bases in between.

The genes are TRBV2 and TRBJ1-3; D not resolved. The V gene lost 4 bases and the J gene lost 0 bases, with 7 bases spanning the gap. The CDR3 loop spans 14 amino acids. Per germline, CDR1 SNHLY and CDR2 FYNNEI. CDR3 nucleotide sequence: TGTGCCAGCAGTGGCGAGGGCTCTGGAAACACCATATATTTT. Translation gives CASSGEGSGNTIYF.

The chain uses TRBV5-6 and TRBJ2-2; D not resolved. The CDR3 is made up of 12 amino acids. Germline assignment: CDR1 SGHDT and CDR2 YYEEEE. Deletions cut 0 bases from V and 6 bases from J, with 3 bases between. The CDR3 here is CASSLAAGELFF. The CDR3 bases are TGTGCCAGCAGCTTGGCCGCCGGGGAGCTGTTTTTT.

CDR3 sequence (DNA): TGTGCCAGCAGCGTAGTACCCGGGAGCACAGATACGCAGTATTTT. It specifies CASSVVPGSTDTQYF. The chain has TRBV9 and TRBJ2-3; D gene uncertain. CDR3 length equals 15 residues. Germline V gene data show CDR1 as SGDLS and CDR2 as YYNGEE. The germline V and J ends were trimmed by 0 bases and 0 bases, with 8 bases remaining between them.